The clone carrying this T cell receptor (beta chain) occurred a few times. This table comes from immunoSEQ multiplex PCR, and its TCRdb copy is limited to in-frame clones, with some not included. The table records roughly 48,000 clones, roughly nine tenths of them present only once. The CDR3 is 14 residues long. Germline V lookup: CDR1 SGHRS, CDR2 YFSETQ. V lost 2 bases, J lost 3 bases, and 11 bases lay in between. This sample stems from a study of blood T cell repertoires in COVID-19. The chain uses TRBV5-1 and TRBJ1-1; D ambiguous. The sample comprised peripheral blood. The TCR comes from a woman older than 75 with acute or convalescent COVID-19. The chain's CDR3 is CASSLYRLDTEAFF. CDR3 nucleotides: TGCGCCAGCAGCTTATATCGGTTGGACACTGAAGCTTTCTTT.